A single sample gave rise to the 20 T cell receptor beta chains below, sequenced in a study of blood T cells in healthy people across ages. Using a J-beta primer mix together with a sample-barcoded 5' primer, a second PCR was run for 7 to 11 cycles. TCRdb passed the 5' RACE reads through MiXCR, listing each CDR3 protein once. Among hundreds of thousands of distinct CDR3 sequences listed, 58% were seen once. Sequenced: blood. Source of these receptors: a man in his thirties or forties in good health.

J is TRBJ1-4 and V is TRBV7-9, with TRBD1 identical over 7 bases. The trim removed 3 bases at V and 7 bases at J, leaving 5 bases unmatched. Germline V lookup: CDR1 SEHNR, CDR2 FQNEAQ (reference sequence). The CDR3 is 14 amino acids. The CDR3 here is CASSFWQGGEKLFF. The CDR3 nucleotides read TGTGCCAGCAGCTTTTGGCAGGGGGGTGAAAAACTGTTTTTT.

This clonotype was found once. J is TRBJ2-1 and V is TRBV5-6; 10 positions match TRBD2. The CDR3 contains 19 residues. The ends lost 5 bases at V and 0 bases at J; junction bases unmatched: 14. CDR1 is SGHDT, CDR2 YYEEEE, per germline. Here the CDR3 DNA reads TGTGCCAGCAGAGCCGGGACTAGCGTCGCCCGTACCTCCTACAATGAGCAGTTCTTC. Protein sequence: CASRAGTSVARTSYNEQFF.

J is TRBJ2-5 and V is TRBV7-9, with 8 bases fitting TRBD1. This CDR3 comprises 15 residues. V lost 2 bases, J lost 4 bases, and 6 bases stayed unmatched. The germline V gene encodes CDR1 SEHNR and CDR2 FQNEAQ (reference sequence). CDR3 bases: TGTGCCAGCAGCTTAACGCAGGGGGCTCGAGAGACCCAGTACTTC. Protein: CASSLTQGARETQYF.

This chain joins TRBV30 and TRBJ1-1, with 7 bases that match TRBD1. The CDR3 has 15 amino acids. V shed 4 bases, J shed 5 bases, and the junction held 13 bases outside the gene matches. CDR1 and CDR2 from the germline V gene are GTSNPN and SVGIG (reference sequence). The chain's CDR3 is CAWNQGKGGRTEAFF. As DNA, the CDR3 is TGTGCCTGGAATCAAGGCAAAGGGGGCCGGACTGAAGCTTTCTTT.

V is TRBV29-1 and J is TRBJ1-2; no clear D. The germline gives CDR1 SQVTM, CDR2 ANQGSEA. Trimming took 6 bases from V and 3 from J, leaving 14 bases between them. CDR3 length equals 13 residues. The CDR3 protein is CSVKSSSYYGYTF. In nucleotides, the CDR3 is TGCAGCGTAAAGTCGAGTTCGTACTATGGCTACACCTTC.

The chain uses TRBV4-2 and TRBJ2-7; maybe TRBD1 (6 bases). The CDR3 consists of 17 residues. CDR1 and CDR2 from the germline V gene are LGHNA and YNFKEQ. Trimming took 4 bases from V and 2 from J, leaving 21 bases between them. In DNA form, the CDR3 reads TGTGCCAGCAGCCGGATGGCCGGTCGGACAGATACCTACGAGCAGTACTTC. It encodes CASSRMAGRTDTYEQYF.

This chain connects TRBV7-2 to TRBJ2-1; TRBD1 matches 9 bases. There are 14 residues in the CDR3. Looked up from germline, CDR1 is SGHTA and CDR2 is FQGNSA. Trimming removed 2 bases from V and 5 bases from J; junction bases left unmatched: 1. CDR3 sequence: CASSLWTGDNEQFF. CDR3 DNA: TGTGCCAGCAGCTTATGGACAGGGGACAATGAGCAGTTCTTC.

This clonotype was seen at least ten times. A much larger clonotype is one base distant, so this may be a read error. This rearrangement joins TRBV4-2 to TRBJ2-1, with no clear D. CDR3 length: 11 residues. The germline V gene has CDR1 LGHNA and CDR2 YNFKEQ. V was pared by 1 base and J by 6 bases, with 1 base between. CDR3 sequence: CASSQGNEQFF. CDR3 bases: TGTGCCAGCAGCCAAGGCAATGAGCAGTTCTTC.

This clonotype has only a few counts. The chain carries TRBV7-2 and TRBJ2-7; TRBD2 matches 8 bases. Germline trimming cut 7 bases from V and 0 bases from J; bases unmatched to any gene: 8. From germline, CDR1 is SGHTA and CDR2 FQGNSA. This CDR3 contains 15 residues. The chain's CDR3 is CASKVTGTSSYEQYF. The CDR3 nucleotides read TGTGCCAGCAAGGTTACCGGGACTAGCTCCTACGAGCAGTACTTC.

This clonotype was recorded many times. The V and J genes are TRBV29-1 and TRBJ2-3; D possibly uses TRBD1 or TRBD2 (5 bases each). Looked up from germline, CDR1 is SQVTM and CDR2 is ANQGSEA. The ends were cut back, 3 bases at V and 2 bases at J, with 18 bases in the middle. CDR3 length: 16 residues. The CDR3 sequence: CSVDFGGPGTTDTQYF. In DNA, the CDR3 is TGCAGCGTTGATTTTGGGGGACCCGGGACCACAGATACGCAGTATTTT.

The chain is built from TRBV20-1 and TRBJ2-5; unclear D gene. Germline V gene sequence: CDR1 DFQATT, CDR2 SNEGSKA (reference sequence). V was shortened by 6 bases and J by 1 base, with 12 bases between the two germline ends. This CDR3 is 13 amino acids long. CDR3 residues: CSAPPRAQETQYF. The CDR3 DNA follows: TGCAGTGCCCCGCCTAGGGCCCAAGAGACCCAGTACTTC.

This clonotype has only a few counts. This sequence joins TRBV7-2 and TRBJ2-5, with no clear D. Germline CDR1 reads SGHTA; CDR2 reads FQGNSA. Between the trimmed V and J ends, which lost 2 bases and 1 base, there was a span of 8 bases. There are 14 residues in the CDR3. The chain's CDR3 is CASSLMLSQETQYF. CDR3 bases: TGTGCCAGCAGCTTAATGCTCTCCCAAGAGACCCAGTACTTC.

The chain employs TRBV29-1 and TRBJ2-2, with D perhaps being TRBD1 or TRBD2 (5 bases each). The germline V gene has CDR1 SQVTM and CDR2 ANQGSEA. V lost 6 bases to trimming and J lost 6 bases, with 8 bases between them. This CDR3 region has 11 residues. The CDR3: CSVGTSGELFF. The CDR3 region has the DNA TGCAGCGTGGGGACCTCCGGGGAGCTGTTTTTT.

On this clonotype itself: One junction end disagrees with the germline gene, perhaps due to a read error. V gene TRBV29-1 combines with J gene TRBJ1-2, with no clear D. The length of the CDR3 is 13 residues. Germline CDR1 SQVTM, CDR2 ANQGSEA. The CDR3 protein is CSARLQANYGYAF. The DNA of the CDR3 is TGCAGCGCCCGTCTGCAGGCTAACTATGGCTACGCCTTC.

V usage is TRBV5-1 and J usage is TRBJ2-2, with D possibly matching TRBD2 (6 bases). V lost 0 bases to trimming and J lost 1 base, with 10 bases between them. The CDR3 contains 16 residues. Germline loops: CDR1 SGHRS, CDR2 YFSETQ. In nucleotides, the CDR3 is TGCGCCAGCAGCTTGGAGGTAGCGGAGAACACCGGGGAGCTGTTTTTT. Amino acids: CASSLEVAENTGELFF.

V gene TRBV29-1 combines with J gene TRBJ1-4; 10 nucleotides align to TRBD1. Per the germline V gene, CDR1 is SQVTM and CDR2 is ANQGSEA. The J segment lost 7 bases and the V segment lost 0 bases, leaving 5 bases of the junction unmatched. There are 15 residues in the CDR3. CDR3 residues: CSVEDRGTGAEKLFF. Here the CDR3 DNA reads TGCAGCGTTGAAGATCGGGGGACAGGGGCTGAAAAACTGTTTTTT.

The chain joins TRBV20-1 to TRBJ2-7; 7 bases are a match to TRBD2. Germline V CDR1 and CDR2: DFQATT, SNEGSKA (reference sequence). CDR3 length equals 13 residues. The CDR3 region is CSARGEPSYEQYF. Written as DNA, the CDR3 is TGCAGCGCTCGGGGGGAACCCTCCTACGAGCAGTACTTC.

J is TRBJ2-6 and V is TRBV29-1; 7 bases match TRBD2. This CDR3 spans 16 amino acids. V was pared by 4 bases and J by 0 bases, with 6 bases of the junction left unmatched. Germline lookup yields CDR1 SQVTM and CDR2 ANQGSEA. CDR3 sequence: CSVVVTSYSGANVLTF. CDR3 in DNA: TGCAGCGTTGTGGTGACTAGCTACTCTGGGGCCAACGTCCTGACTTTC.

The chain couples TRBV29-1 to TRBJ2-5, with TRBD1 as a possible D gene (7 bases). The CDR3 sequence is 15 residues long. V was clipped by 1 base and J by 11 bases, with 23 bases between them. Germline V gene sequence: CDR1 SQVTM, CDR2 ANQGSEA. CDR3 nucleotide sequence: TGCAGCGTTGAAGCCCCCGGGACAGAGGACTACAAGCAGTACTTC. It specifies CSVEAPGTEDYKQYF.

The chain couples TRBV7-9 to TRBJ1-2; TRBD1 is a possible D gene (6 bases). This CDR3 contains 15 residues. The V end lost 5 bases, the J end lost 10 bases, and 23 bases lay between the germline ends. Per the germline V gene, CDR1 is SEHNR and CDR2 is FQNEAQ (reference sequence). The CDR3 protein is CASSPQGLEKFDYTF. The CDR3, as DNA: TGTGCCAGCAGCCCACAGGGCTTGGAGAAGTTTGACTACACCTTC. Looking up the rest from reference TRBV7-9 and TRBJ1-2 gives the full variable domain: DTGVSQNPRHKITKRGQNVTFRCDPISEHNRLYWYRQTLGQGPEFLTYFQNEAQLEKSRLLSDRFSAERPKGSFSTLEIQRTEQGDSAMYLCASSPQGLEKFDYTFGSGTRLTVV.